One T cell receptor beta chain is described in this entry. The antigen is not known. The source of the sample is a study of T cells in Graves' hyperthyroidism and ophthalmopathy. The CDR3 consists of 15 residues. Germline assignment: CDR1 SNHLY and CDR2 FYNNEI. Between the trimmed V and J ends, which lost 6 bases and 5 bases, there was a span of 17 bases. Study-wide results and caveats: The majority of expanded thyroid clonotypes above 0.001 also appeared in blood.

TCR beta CDR3 regions were amplified from RNA transcripts. The TCR CDR3 first-round RT-PCR relied on the HTBI primer set. TCRdb re-derived calls from the multiplex PCR reads in MiXCR, one entry per CDR3 protein. Counted here are hundreds of thousands of distinct CDR3 sequences, over 40% occurring once; the ten biggest clones make up about 7.7%. The clonotype comes from an adult man with Graves' disease, either hyperthyroidism or ophthalmopathy (not recorded which). Sequencing input: peripheral blood or thyroid tissue (not recorded which). J is TRBJ1-5 and V is TRBV2; tentatively, D is TRBD1 (6 bases). This chain's CDR3 is CASSVGGGVDQPQHF. CDR3 DNA: TGTGCCAGCAGCGTAGGGGGGGGAGTGGATCAGCCCCAGCATTTT.